The clone carrying this T cell receptor (beta chain) was counted ten times or more. The antigen is undetermined. This record belongs to a study of breast tumors, draining lymph nodes, adjacent tissues. Study-wide findings and caveats: The data were judged consistent with most tumor T cells coming from lymph node and expanding in tumor. Tumor TCR diversity was below lymph nodes but above nontumor tissue. Luminal-like breast cancer showed significantly higher tumor–nontumor repertoire similarity than basal-like.

TCRdb passed the multiplex PCR reads through MiXCR, listing each CDR3 protein once. In the table there are about 130,000 distinct CDR3 sequences, around 21% of which are singletons. V lost 7 bases and J lost 3, with 22 bases in between. The CDR3 is 17 amino acids. Axillary draining lymph nodes of breast cancer patients supplied the node samples. The TCR originated in a female donor with breast cancer. Some clones in this sample may be carry-over from other donors' samples. Source material: axillary lymph node tissue. The genes are TRBV12-3 or TRBV12-4 and TRBJ1-5; tentatively, D is TRBD1 (5 bases). DNA for the CDR3: TGTGCCAGCAATTATCGTGGCACGGCAGGGACCAATCAGCCCCAGCATTTT. Encoded protein: CASNYRGTAGTNQPQHF.